This TCR beta chain was recorded in a study of shared clonotypes between healthy human individuals. Points from the study as a whole: Clonotypes that were shared across a handful of donors made up 4% to 6% of naive CD4 clonotypes. Lower generation probabilities were found for non-shared clonotypes than for those shared by all four donors.

Data came from immunoSEQ multiplex PCR; TCRdb stores just in-frame clones and leaves some out. The table includes approximately 2,000,000 clones, 90% to 95% detected once. A word on this clone: As yet, its antigen is unknown.

Naive-designated CD8 cells lacked CD45RO, were positively enriched for CCR7, and omitted terminally differentiated effector memory CD45RA+ cells. Germline-derived CDR1 and CDR2 are SGHRS and YFSETQ. This CDR3 has 14 residues. V lost 4 bases to trimming and J lost 4 bases; unmatched junction nucleotides: 7. The sequence derives from a man aged 18 to 30 in good health. Some clones in this sample may be carry-over from other donors' samples. The V gene is TRBV5-1, the J gene TRBJ1-2; TRBD1 agrees at 7 bases. Sequenced input: naive CD8+ T cells from PBMCs. CDR3 sequence reads: CASSPGGIFYGYTF. The DNA for the CDR3 is TGCGCCAGCAGCCCAGGGGGGATATTCTATGGCTACACCTTC.